The present entry profiles one TCR beta chain with its context. Its specificity is not known. These data are taken from a study of OX40 agonist ivuxolimab in advanced cancers. Study-level points and caveats: At 0.1 to 3.0 mg/kg and by week 6, CD4+ and CD8+ T cells in the blood had expanded clonally. Relative to CD4+ cells, CD8+ T cells on average had more expanded clones. The authors also found low normalized T-cell clonal expansion in some nonresponders.

The CDR3 covers 17 residues. Unmatched junction bases numbered 7, after V lost 1 base and J lost 3 bases. CDR1 and CDR2 from the germline V gene are PRHDT and FYEKMQ (reference sequence). Method: immunoSEQ multiplex PCR; TCRdb's copy keeps in-frame clones and lacks some. The sample carries tens of thousands of clones, about 92% recorded once. The genes are TRBV13 and TRBJ1-4; 8 bases match TRBD1. The TCR originated in an adult with an advanced solid tumor such as melanoma, head and neck, liver or kidney cancer. Source: CD4+ or CD8+ T cells sorted from blood, taken in a trial of the OX40 agonist ivuxolimab. The CDR3 is CASSLVGQGGANEKLFF. The CDR3 DNA is TGTGCCAGCAGCTTAGTTGGACAGGGCGGCGCTAATGAAAAACTGTTTTTT.